This T cell receptor beta chain was captured in a study of T-cell memory formation after mild COVID-19. Comment on this clonotype: Its cognate antigen is unknown.

Whole-study results and caveats: Contracting CD4+ clones sat mainly in CM and EM; CD8+ in EMRA. Memory sampled before infection contained some responding clones, suggesting cross-reactive memory joined.

TCRdb fed the 5' RACE reads into MiXCR, producing one record per CDR3 protein. The sample lists about 400,000 distinct CDR3 sequences, around a quarter occurring once. This CDR3 spans 13 amino acids. Unmatched junction bases numbered 4, after V lost 5 bases and J lost 5 bases. V and J are TRBV12-3 or TRBV12-4 and TRBJ2-3; 7 positions agree with TRBD1. The material sequenced was PBMCs or a T cell subset sorted from them (not recorded which). The receptor was isolated from an adult woman who had mild COVID-19 (a few samples of this study predate the infection). Cell type and time point are not known. CDR3 amino acids: CASSDRVKDTQYF. CDR3 bases: TGTGCCAGCAGTGACAGGGTCAAAGATACGCAGTATTTT.